The rows below give T cell receptor beta chains drawn from one sample of a study of blood T cell repertoires in COVID-19. The assay was immunoSEQ multiplex PCR, and TCRdb's table has in-frame clones only and misses some. Of 210,000 or so clones listed, around 86% are singletons. Sequencing was carried out using peripheral blood. These receptors all come from a man aged 35 to 55 with acute or convalescent COVID-19. The CDR3 runs from the conserved cysteine through the conserved F or W. The D gene is left open where the match is weak. Not every row has a clone size; where given, it reads once, few, many or a size class.

. 15 . TRBJ2-7 TRBV19 CASSTGQSKHYEQYF TGTGCCAGTAGTACTGGACAGAGTAAACACTACGAGCAGTACTTC
. 16 TRBD1 TRBJ2-7 TRBV29-1 CSVPGTGGEGTYEQYF TGCAGCGTTCCCGGGACAGGGGGCGAGGGGACCTACGAGCAGTACTTC
once 14 . TRBJ1-1 TRBV11-3 CASSLGRGDTEAFF TGTGCCAGCAGCTTAGGCAGGGGAGACACTGAAGCTTTCTTT
. 14 . TRBJ1-5 TRBV7-2 CASSLVGGGQPQHF TGTGCCAGCAGCTTAGTGGGGGGTGGTCAGCCCCAGCATTTT
few 13 . TRBJ1-1 TRBV19 CASSTPRRTEAFF TGTGCCAGTAGTACCCCTAGACGAACTGAAGCTTTCTTT
few 14 TRBD1 TRBJ1-6 TRBV6-5 CASVSGTGFSPLHF TGTGCCAGCGTTTCCGGGACAGGGTTTTCACCCCTCCACTTT
. 15 . TRBJ1-2 TRBV7-8 CASSPNGRGDYGYTF TGTGCCAGCAGCCCCAACGGGAGGGGGGACTATGGCTACACCTTC
. 12 . TRBJ1-2 TRBV12-3/TRBV12-4 CASSLANRGYTF TGTGCCAGCAGTTTAGCAAATCGGGGCTACACCTTC
once 15 . TRBJ2-7 TRBV7-2 CASSLDFGVTYEQYF TGTGCCAGCAGCTTAGATTTCGGGGTAACCTACGAGCAGTACTTC
. 15 TRBD2 TRBJ2-7 TRBV6-2/TRBV6-3 CASSAPGLAAAAQYF TGTGCCAGCAGTGCCCCGGGACTAGCGGCCGCTGCGCAGTACTTC
. 16 . TRBJ2-3 TRBV5-4 CASSFRQQLGGDTQYF TGTGCCAGCAGTTTTCGCCAGCAACTGGGGGGAGATACGCAGTATTTT
. 15 TRBD1 TRBJ2-6 TRBV5-4 CASSPDRAGANVLTF TGTGCCAGCAGCCCCGACAGGGCTGGGGCCAACGTCCTGACTTTC
. 13 . TRBJ1-6 TRBV2 CASSALEDSPLHF TGTGCCAGCAGTGCGCTTGAGGATTCACCCCTCCACTTT
. 12 . TRBJ1-3 TRBV6-6 CASSISGNTIYF TGTGCCAGCAGCATCTCTGGAAACACCATATATTTT
. 13 . TRBJ2-2 TRBV9 CASSVRENGELFF TGTGCCAGCAGCGTGCGGGAAAACGGGGAGCTGTTTTTT
. 14 . TRBJ1-1 TRBV27 CASSSQPFNTEAFF TGTGCCAGCAGTTCACAGCCTTTTAACACTGAAGCTTTCTTT
. 15 . TRBJ2-5 TRBV5-1 CASSLLPGSGETQYF TGCGCCAGCAGCTTGTTACCAGGGTCCGGAGAGACCCAGTACTTC